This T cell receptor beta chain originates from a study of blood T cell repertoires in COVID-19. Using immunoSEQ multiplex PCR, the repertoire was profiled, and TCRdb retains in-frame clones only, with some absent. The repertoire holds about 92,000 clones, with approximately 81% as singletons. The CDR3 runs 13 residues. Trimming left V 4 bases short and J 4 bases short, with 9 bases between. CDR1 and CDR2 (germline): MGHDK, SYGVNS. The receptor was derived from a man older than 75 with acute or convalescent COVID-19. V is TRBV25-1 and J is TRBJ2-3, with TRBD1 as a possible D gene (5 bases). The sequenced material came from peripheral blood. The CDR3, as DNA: TGTGCCAGCAGTGCGCAGGGTCCAGATACGCAGTATTTT. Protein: CASSAQGPDTQYF.